What follows describes a single T cell receptor (beta chain). Its antigen is still unknown. This sample was taken from a study of blood T cells in healthy people across ages. Between the trimmed V and J ends, which lost 6 bases and 0 bases, there was a span of 12 bases. Germline V gene sequence: CDR1 MNHNS, CDR2 SASEGT. The length of the CDR3 is 15 residues. PCR was performed a second time for about 6 to 12 cycles using a sample-barcoded 5' primer and a J-beta primer mix. TCRdb recomputed calls from the 5' RACE reads with MiXCR, one row per CDR3 protein. Of around 520,000 distinct CDR3 sequences in the sample, about a quarter were seen once. General study points: Samples with more naive T cells showed higher observed beta diversity.

The same specimen was also included in a second study, on T cells of mothers and their children. As that report states: Using the M1S primer, the second PCR added sample barcodes along with 2-4 random nucleotides. Normalized overlap was always slightly, never significantly, higher in related than unrelated mother-child pairs.

The receptor comes from a boy younger than 10 in good health. The chain combines TRBV6-1 with TRBJ1-3; possibly TRBD1 for D (6 bases). The specimen sequenced was blood. This CDR3 reads CASSHNRVSGNTIYF. The CDR3 DNA reads as TGTGCCAGCAGCCACAACAGGGTCTCTGGAAACACCATATATTTT.